This T cell receptor (beta chain) was observed in a study of blood T cell repertoires in COVID-19. J was trimmed by 12 bases and V by 7 bases; bases with no gene match: 18. This CDR3 has 15 residues. CDR1 is SGHAT and CDR2 is FQNNGV in the germline V gene. Generated by immunoSEQ multiplex PCR, the TCRdb table keeps only in-frame clones and is missing some. The data show about 230,000 clones, about 91% seen once. Sequencing used PBMCs or T cells enriched from blood (not recorded which). The TCR sequence derives from a woman aged 40-49 years with acute COVID-19. The J gene is TRBJ2-1, the V gene TRBV11-2; TRBD2 matches 7 bases. In DNA, the CDR3 is TGTGCCAGCATGACTCTACGGGTAGCGGGCCTAGGGCAGTTCTTC. Residues: CASMTLRVAGLGQFF.